This T cell receptor beta chain was sequenced during a study of cytomegalovirus exposure and HLA in healthy donors. 60 Vbeta and 13 Jbeta primers were used in PCR. TCRdb keeps only in-frame clones here, not all; method: immunoSEQ multiplex PCR. Of under 200,000 clones in the sample, roughly 80% were seen once. This clone came up once. Sequences were obtained from PBMCs. The clonotype comes from a man between 18 and 35 years old in good health and CMV-seropositive.

The CDR3 DNA follows: TGTGCCAGCAGCCAGACGGGTACCCCGGAAGTGAATACGCAGTATTTT. Its translation is CASSQTGTPEVNTQYF. The chain is built from TRBV7-9 and TRBJ2-3; D not resolved. Trimming shortened V by 5 bases and J by 7 bases, and 22 bases separated the two germline ends. The CDR3 is made up of 16 amino acids. Germline CDR1 and CDR2: SEHNR and FQNEAQ (reference sequence).